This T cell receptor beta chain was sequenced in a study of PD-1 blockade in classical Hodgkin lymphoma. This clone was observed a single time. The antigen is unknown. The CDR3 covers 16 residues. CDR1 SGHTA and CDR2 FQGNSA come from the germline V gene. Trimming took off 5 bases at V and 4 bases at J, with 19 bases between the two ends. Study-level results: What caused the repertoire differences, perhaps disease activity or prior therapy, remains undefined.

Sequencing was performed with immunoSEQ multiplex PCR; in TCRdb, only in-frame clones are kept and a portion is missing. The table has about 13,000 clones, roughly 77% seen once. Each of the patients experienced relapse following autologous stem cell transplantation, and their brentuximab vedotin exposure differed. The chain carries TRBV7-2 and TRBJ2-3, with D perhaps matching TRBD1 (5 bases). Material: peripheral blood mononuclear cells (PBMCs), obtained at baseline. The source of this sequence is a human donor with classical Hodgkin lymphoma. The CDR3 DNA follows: TGTGCCAGCAGCCCGAGACAGAAGGGAAGGTCAGATACGCAGTATTTT. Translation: CASSPRQKGRSDTQYF. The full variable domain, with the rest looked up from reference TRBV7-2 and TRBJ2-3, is GAGVSQSPSNKVTEKGKDVELRCDPISGHTALYWYRQSLGQGLEFLIYFQGNSAPDKSGLPSDRFSAERTGGSVSTLTIQRTQQEDSAVYLCASSPRQKGRSDTQYFGPGTRLTVL.